Listed below are T cell receptor beta chains from one sample, sequenced in a study of Graves' ophthalmopathy and Graves' hyperthyroidism. From the multiplex PCR reads, TCRdb called clonotypes with MiXCR, one entry per CDR3 protein. The repertoire includes 400,000 to 450,000 distinct CDR3 sequences, around 21% of them detected once, and 2.5% to 3.5% sits in the top ten. The specimen sequenced was peripheral blood. These TCRs come from a woman younger than 30 with stable Graves' hyperthyroidism. CDR3s include the opening cysteine and the closing phenylalanine or tryptophan. Fields, in order: J gene, V gene, D gene, clone size, CDR3 protein. The D gene is left open where the match is weak. The listing skips clone size in some rows; elsewhere it reads once, few, many or a size class.

J gene: TRBJ2-7; V gene: TRBV6-1; D gene: TRBD1; clone size: few; CDR3 protein: CASMETGAGEQYF
J gene: TRBJ1-5; V gene: TRBV12-3/TRBV12-4; D gene: .; clone size: .; CDR3 protein: CASSLKGVNQPQHF
J gene: TRBJ2-7; V gene: TRBV6-5; D gene: TRBD1; clone size: many; CDR3 protein: CASSYEGAAGEQYF
J gene: TRBJ2-4; V gene: TRBV11-2; D gene: TRBD2; clone size: many; CDR3 protein: CASSGLAGAKNIQYF
J gene: TRBJ2-6; V gene: TRBV4-3; D gene: .; clone size: many; CDR3 protein: CASSQGDLSGANVLTF
J gene: TRBJ2-2; V gene: TRBV6-1; D gene: TRBD1; clone size: .; CDR3 protein: CASSKTGLGSGELFF
J gene: TRBJ1-2; V gene: TRBV30; D gene: TRBD1; clone size: many; CDR3 protein: CAWSRGQDYGYTF
J gene: TRBJ2-7; V gene: TRBV29-1; D gene: .; clone size: many; CDR3 protein: CSAAGQYYEQYF
J gene: TRBJ2-1; V gene: TRBV11-2; D gene: TRBD1; clone size: many; CDR3 protein: CASSYRDSRDEQFF
J gene: TRBJ2-2; V gene: TRBV28; D gene: .; clone size: .; CDR3 protein: CASSPTVGGELFF
J gene: TRBJ1-6; V gene: TRBV6-5; D gene: TRBD1; clone size: many; CDR3 protein: CASSYDWGTDNSPLHF
J gene: TRBJ2-7; V gene: TRBV29-1; D gene: TRBD1; clone size: many; CDR3 protein: CSVATGGVGEQYF
J gene: TRBJ2-5; V gene: TRBV18; D gene: .; clone size: many; CDR3 protein: CASSRQVLQETQYF
J gene: TRBJ2-7; V gene: TRBV7-2; D gene: TRBD1; clone size: many; CDR3 protein: CASSWYGTGGFEQYF
J gene: TRBJ2-2; V gene: TRBV5-1; D gene: TRBD1; clone size: many; CDR3 protein: CASSLYPGGINGELFF
J gene: TRBJ2-5; V gene: TRBV7-9; D gene: TRBD2; clone size: many; CDR3 protein: CASRPGLAGVVETQYF
J gene: TRBJ1-2; V gene: TRBV28; D gene: .; clone size: .; CDR3 protein: CASSTTMDYGYTF
J gene: TRBJ2-7; V gene: TRBV15; D gene: TRBD1; clone size: few; CDR3 protein: CATSRGTGSSYEQYF